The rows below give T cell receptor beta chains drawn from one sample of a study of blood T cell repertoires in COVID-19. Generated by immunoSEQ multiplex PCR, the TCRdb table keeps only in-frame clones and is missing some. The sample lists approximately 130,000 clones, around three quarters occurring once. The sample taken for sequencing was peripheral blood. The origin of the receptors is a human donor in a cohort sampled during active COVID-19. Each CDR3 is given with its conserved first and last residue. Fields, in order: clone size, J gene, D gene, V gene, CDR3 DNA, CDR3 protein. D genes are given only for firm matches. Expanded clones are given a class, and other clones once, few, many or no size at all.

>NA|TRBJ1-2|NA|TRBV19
TGTGCCAGTAGTCTTCACACAGACTATGGCTACACCTTC
CASSLHTDYGYTF
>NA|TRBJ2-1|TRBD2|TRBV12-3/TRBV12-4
TGTGCCAGCAGCTGGACTAGCGGGGGGCCCAAGTTCTTC
CASSWTSGGPKFF
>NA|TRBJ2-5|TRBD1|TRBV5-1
TGCGCCAGCAGCGTAGGACAGGGTCAACAAGAGACCCAGTACTTC
CASSVGQGQQETQYF
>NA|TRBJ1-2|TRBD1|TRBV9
TGTGCCAGCAGCGTCCAATCCGGGACAGGTGAAGGCTACACCTTC
CASSVQSGTGEGYTF
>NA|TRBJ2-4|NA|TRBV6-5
TGTGCCAGCAGCTACACCGGGGGCAAAAACATTCAGTACTTC
CASSYTGGKNIQYF
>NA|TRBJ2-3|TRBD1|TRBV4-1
TGCGCCAGCAGCCAAGCGGGGTGGACAGGGACAGATACGCAGTATTTT
CASSQAGWTGTDTQYF
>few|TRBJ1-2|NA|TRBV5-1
TGCGCCAGCAGCTTCGACTTATCGGATGGTGGCTACACCTTC
CASSFDLSDGGYTF
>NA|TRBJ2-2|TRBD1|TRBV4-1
TGCGCCAGCAGCCATGAGGGGCCCGTCGGGACAGGGGTCACCGGGGAGCTGTTTTTT
CASSHEGPVGTGVTGELFF
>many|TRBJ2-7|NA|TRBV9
TGTGCCAGCAGCGGCCTGGGCCACGAGCAGTACTTC
CASSGLGHEQYF
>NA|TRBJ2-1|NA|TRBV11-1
TGTGCCAGCAGCACCTTGGGGGGATTTGGGATTAATGAGCAGTTCTTC
CASSTLGGFGINEQFF
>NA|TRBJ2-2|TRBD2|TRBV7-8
TGTGCCAGCAGCCCGACTAGCGGGGGGCGCAAGCTGGAGCTGTTTTTT
CASSPTSGGRKLELFF
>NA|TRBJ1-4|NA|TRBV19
TGTGCCAGTAGTATGCAGGGTCAAAAACTGTTTTTT
CASSMQGQKLFF
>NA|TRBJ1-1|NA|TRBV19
TGTGCCAGTAGTATAGTGGCAGGCGGAGGAGCTTTCTTT
CASSIVAGGGAFF
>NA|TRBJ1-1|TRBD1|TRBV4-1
TGCGCCAGCAGGCGCTGGACAGGGGACAAGAACACTGAAGCTTTCTTT
CASRRWTGDKNTEAFF
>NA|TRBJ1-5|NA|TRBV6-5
TGTGCCAGCAGACCGACAGCCGATAGCAATCAGCCCCAGCATTTT
CASRPTADSNQPQHF
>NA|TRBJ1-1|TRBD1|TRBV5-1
TGCGCCAGCAGCTTGAATCCCACAGGGGAGGTGGGGAACACTGAAGCTTTCTTT
CASSLNPTGEVGNTEAFF
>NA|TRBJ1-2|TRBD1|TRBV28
TGTGCCAGCAGTCCAACAGGGGGCGCGCTCTACACCTTC
CASSPTGGALYTF
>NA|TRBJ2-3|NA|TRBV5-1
TGCGCCAGCAGCTCACGGACCAGGGCTAGCACAGATACGCAGTATTTT
CASSSRTRASTDTQYF
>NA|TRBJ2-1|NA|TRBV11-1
TGTGCCAGCAGCTTAGGGGGGCGGAAAAGTCATGAGCAGTTCTTC
CASSLGGRKSHEQFF
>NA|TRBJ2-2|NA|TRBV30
TGTGCCTGGATGGGACTTCCAACCGGGGAGCTGTTTTTT
CAWMGLPTGELFF
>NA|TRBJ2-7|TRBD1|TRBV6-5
TGTGCCAGCCGCGGACAGGGAGTCCACGAGCAGTACTTC
CASRGQGVHEQYF
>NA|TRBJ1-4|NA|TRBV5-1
TGCGCCAGCGGGGAACAGGGTTCGCGTGAAAAACTGTTTTTT
CASGEQGSREKLFF
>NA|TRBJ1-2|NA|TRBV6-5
TGTGCCAGCAGCGCTAGGGGGGGGATTGGCTACACCTTC
CASSARGGIGYTF
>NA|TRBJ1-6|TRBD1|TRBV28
TGTGCCAGCAGTTTCGACAGGGGCCCTAGCTCCTATAATTCACCCCTCCACTTT
CASSFDRGPSSYNSPLHF
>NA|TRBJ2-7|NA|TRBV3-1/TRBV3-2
TGTGCCAGCAGCCAAGGCGGGTCTAGGTACGAGCAGTACTTC
CASSQGGSRYEQYF
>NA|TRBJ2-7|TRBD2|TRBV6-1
TGTGCCAGCAGTGAACGGGACTACCTCTACGAGCAGTACTTC
CASSERDYLYEQYF
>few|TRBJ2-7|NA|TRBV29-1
TGCAGCGCTCTGGAGCCCCACCCCTACGAGCAGTACTTC
CSALEPHPYEQYF
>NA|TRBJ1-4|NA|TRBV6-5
TGTGCCAGCAAGGAGGGCCCCTTAAAAGAAAAACTGTTTTTT
CASKEGPLKEKLFF
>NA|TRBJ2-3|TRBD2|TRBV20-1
TGCAGTGCTAGTGGACTAGCGGGGGACCCCACAGATACGCAGTATTTT
CSASGLAGDPTDTQYF
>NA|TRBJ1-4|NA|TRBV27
TGTGCCAGCAGTTCAGGGTTTGGGAACGAAAAACTGTTTTTT
CASSSGFGNEKLFF
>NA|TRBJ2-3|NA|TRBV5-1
TGCGCCAGCAGCTCCCCAAATATTGGCATTGATACGCAGTATTTT
CASSSPNIGIDTQYF
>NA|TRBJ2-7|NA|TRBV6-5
TGTGCCAGCAGTTACAGGAGGATAGCCTTGCTCTACGAGCAGTACTTC
CASSYRRIALLYEQYF
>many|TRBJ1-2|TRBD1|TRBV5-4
TGTGCCAGCAGCTGGGACAGCTTCTATGGCTACACCTTC
CASSWDSFYGYTF
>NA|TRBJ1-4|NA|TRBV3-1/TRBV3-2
TGTGCCAGCAGCCGGGAGACCTCCCGGAACGAAAAACTGTTTTTT
CASSRETSRNEKLFF
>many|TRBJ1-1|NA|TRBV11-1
TGTGCCAGCAGCAAAGCGAGCTCCGGTGGAACTGAAGCTTTCTTT
CASSKASSGGTEAFF
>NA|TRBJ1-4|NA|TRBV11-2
TGTGCCAGCAGCCGGGGAGGGGGTGAAAAACTGTTTTTT
CASSRGGGEKLFF
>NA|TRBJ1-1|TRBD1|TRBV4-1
TGCGCCAGCAGCCAAGATTGGCAGGGGGCTGAAGCTTTCTTT
CASSQDWQGAEAFF
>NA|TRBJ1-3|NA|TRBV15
TGTGCCACCAGCAGAGAGGGGGCAGGGGCCCCTAGCTCTGGAAACACCATATATTTT
CATSREGAGAPSSGNTIYF
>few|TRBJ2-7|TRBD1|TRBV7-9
TGTGCCAGCAGCTCGCCCGGGACAGGTTACTACGAGCAGTACTTC
CASSSPGTGYYEQYF
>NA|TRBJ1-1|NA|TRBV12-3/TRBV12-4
TGTGCCAGCAGTTTAGCTCGTGAAGCTTTCTTT
CASSLAREAFF
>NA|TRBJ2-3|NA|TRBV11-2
TGTGCCAGCAGCTTAACAGTGTTCAGCACAGATACGCAGTATTTT
CASSLTVFSTDTQYF
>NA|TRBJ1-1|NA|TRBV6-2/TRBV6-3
TGTGCCAGCAGTTTCTCGAGCAGGGGTAGGGGCACTGAAGCTTTCTTT
CASSFSSRGRGTEAFF